The present T cell receptor beta chain was sequenced within a study of T cells in localized non-small cell lung cancer. TCRdb's copy holds only in-frame clones and misses some; the assay was immunoSEQ multiplex PCR. The sample consists of approximately 65,000 clones, roughly 79% of them appearing once. On this clone: Its antigen is as yet unknown. At one end, the junction sequence differs from germline, possibly due to a read error.

Overall study findings and caveats: Tumor trailed uninvolved adjacent lung in T cell clonality, which peaked there. Across samples, adjacent lung featured a median 57 of the top 100 tumor clones. Overall survival was longer when the density of T cells in the blood was higher. Since sequencing was restricted to only one region of the tumor, intratumor heterogeneity remains a possibility.

The sequenced sample was PBMCs, obtained before any cancer treatment. The receptor was derived from a man aged 35 to 69 with stage II lung adenocarcinoma.

The CDR3 protein is CASSKGQGYDEQFF. The CDR3 nucleotides are TGTGCCAGCAGTAAGGGACAGGGCTACGATGAGCAGTTCTTC. The chain joins TRBV25-1 to TRBJ2-1, with 9 bases that match TRBD1. Germline assignment: CDR1 MGHDK and CDR2 SYGVNS. The CDR3 spans 14 residues.